Described below is a single T cell receptor beta chain sequence and its context. Its antigen remains unknown. The data stem from a study of T-cell memory formation after mild COVID-19. Across the whole study: TCR clusters were mostly confined to one donor each.

Germline trimming cut 5 bases from V and 2 bases from J; bases unmatched to any gene: 3. Germline V gene sequence: CDR1 DFQATT, CDR2 SNEGSKA (reference sequence). This CDR3 is 16 amino acids long. Regarding the study as a whole: A subset of responding clones appeared in pre-infection memory, suggesting cross-reactive memory joined. Among contracting clones, CD4+ were mainly CM/EM and CD8+ enriched in EMRA.

5'RACE with constant-segment primers built TCRalpha and TCRbeta cDNA libraries with UMIs. TCRdb re-called the 5' RACE reads with MiXCR, one entry per CDR3 protein. Of roughly 160,000 distinct CDR3 sequences listed, 11% were seen once; the top ten hold less than 4%. This receptor was identified in a man aged 18 to 29 who had mild COVID-19 (a few samples of this study predate the infection). Cell type and time point are not known. This chain joins TRBV20-1 and TRBJ2-2; 15 bases align to TRBD2. Sequencing was performed on PBMCs or a T cell subset sorted from them (not recorded which). The CDR3 DNA sequence: TGCAGTGCTCGGACTAGCGGGGGGGGTAACACCGGGGAGCTGTTTTTT. As protein: CSARTSGGGNTGELFF.